The 16 T cell receptor beta chains given below trace back to one sample, sequenced in a study of regulatory T cells in long-lasting Graves disease. Time point indicated: newly diagnosed GD, antithyroid drugs for less than 3 months. PBMCs were the source of the RNA used for TCR sequencing. Assembly of TCR beta libraries relied on iRepertoire HTBI primers together with Arm-PCR of CDR3 regions. MiXCR was run by TCRdb on the multiplex PCR reads, yielding one entry per CDR3 protein. The data hold about 540,000 distinct CDR3 sequences, with approximately 13% observed a single time. This same sample was also part of a study on T cells in Graves' hyperthyroidism and ophthalmopathy.

The source material was peripheral blood mononuclear cells (PBMCs), sampled at new diagnosis, from a patient treated with antithyroid drugs. Source of these receptors: a man aged 30 to 45 with Graves disease.

The sample holds many counts of this clonotype. The J gene is TRBJ1-1, the V gene TRBV12-3 or TRBV12-4; 8 bases are a match to TRBD1. The length of the CDR3 is 12 residues. The V segment lost 7 bases and the J segment 6 bases; nucleotides outside the gene matches: 4. As DNA, the CDR3 is TGTGCCAGCACTCTGGACAGGGCTGAAGCTTTCTTT. Protein sequence: CASTLDRAEAFF.

This clonotype was seen more than once but under ten times. The chain carries TRBV7-2 and TRBJ2-7; D is perhaps TRBD2 (5 bases). The V gene's germline CDR1 is SGHTA and CDR2 FQGNSA. Trimming shortened V by 1 base and J by 4 bases, and 11 bases separated the two germline ends. The CDR3 totals 14 residues. The CDR3, as DNA: TGTGCCAGCAGCTTAGAACTAGTTACATACGAGCAGTACTTC. This translates into CASSLELVTYEQYF.

There are a few counts of this clonotype. The chain couples TRBV20-1 to TRBJ2-1; TRBD2 matches 12 bases. V lost 2 bases to trimming and J lost 6 bases; unmatched junction nucleotides: 5. From germline, CDR1 is DFQATT and CDR2 SNEGSKA (reference sequence). The CDR3 length is 15 residues. CDR3: CSARPGLAGRNEQFF. The CDR3 DNA is TGCAGTGCTAGACCCGGACTAGCGGGACGCAATGAGCAGTTCTTC.

This clonotype was seen more than once but under ten times. The gene calls are TRBV7-3 and TRBJ2-1; D assignment may be TRBD1 or TRBD2 (6 bases each). V lost 2 bases and J 9 bases, leaving 11 bases between the germline ends. This CDR3 has 13 residues. CDR1 and CDR2 from the germline V gene are SGHTA and FQGTGA. The CDR3 spells CASSLDGGVEQFF. The CDR3 nucleotides are TGTGCCAGCAGCTTAGACGGGGGCGTTGAGCAGTTCTTC.

In its sample, this clonotype was seen a few times. V usage is TRBV25-1 and J usage is TRBJ1-1; 7 bases are a match to TRBD1. Germline-derived CDR1 and CDR2 are MGHDK and SYGVNS. The V and J ends lost 4 bases and 1 base, in that order; junction bases with no gene match: 6. The CDR3 is made up of 15 amino acids. The CDR3 DNA reads TGTGCCAGCAGTGCGCGAGGGGGCGCGAACACTGAAGCTTTCTTT. It yields the protein CASSARGGANTEAFF.

This clonotype has ten or more counts. The DNA of the CDR3 is TGTGCCAGCAGCCCCAGCTCCGGGACAGGGTTATACGAGCAGTACTTC. Its protein product is CASSPSSGTGLYEQYF. J is TRBJ2-7 and V is TRBV13; 9 bases are a match to TRBD1. This CDR3 contains 16 residues. V lost 5 bases, J lost 4 bases, and 12 bases stayed unmatched. The germline gives CDR1 PRHDT, CDR2 FYEKMQ (reference sequence).

This clonotype was observed once. Just one base apart from a much larger clone, this may be a read error. The V gene is TRBV29-1, the J gene TRBJ2-1; TRBD1 matches 9 bases. Trimming cost V 5 bases and J 10 bases; bases outside gene matches: 12. CDR1 SQVTM and CDR2 ANQGSEA come from the germline V gene. CDR3 length: 14 amino acids. CDR3 DNA sequence: TGCAGCGTTACCTTAGGACAGGGGATGGACGAGCAGTTCTTC. Translating gives CSVTLGQGMDEQFF.

This clonotype was seen repeatedly, ten times or more. CDR3 nucleotide sequence: TGTGCCAGCAGCTTTAATCCACCGGGGGATGAGCAGTTCTTC. Encoded protein: CASSFNPPGDEQFF. V and J are TRBV7-2 and TRBJ2-1, with D possibly TRBD2 on 6 matching bases. Trimming took off 3 bases at V and 8 bases at J, with 14 bases between the two ends. From germline, CDR1 is SGHTA and CDR2 FQGNSA. This CDR3 has 14 residues.

Only a few counts were recorded for this clonotype. This chain uses TRBV24-1 with TRBJ2-1, with 10 bases that match TRBD2. This CDR3 is 16 amino acids long. Losses at the gene ends were 2 bases for V and 4 bases for J; bases not matched to a gene: 4. Per the germline V gene, CDR1 is KGHDR and CDR2 is SFDVKD. The CDR3 coding sequence is TGTGCCACCAGTGATTCGACTAGCGGGCTATACAATGAGCAGTTCTTC. Protein: CATSDSTSGLYNEQFF.

This clonotype showed up just a few times. V is TRBV7-8 and J is TRBJ1-1; 7 nucleotides agree with TRBD1. The V and J ends lost 5 bases and 11 bases, in that order; junction bases with no gene match: 14. The CDR3 is 14 residues long. Germline CDR1 and CDR2: SGHVS and FQNEAQ. Written as DNA, the CDR3 is TGTGCCAGCAGCGGCGTGGACAGGTCAGGCGTGGCTTTCTTT. Protein: CASSGVDRSGVAFF.

This clonotype occurred a few times. The J gene is TRBJ2-7, the V gene TRBV7-9; TRBD1 matches 10 bases. Germline lookup yields CDR1 SEHNR and CDR2 FQNEAQ (reference sequence). Trimming removed 5 bases from V and 0 bases from J; junction bases left unmatched: 7. This CDR3 is 16 amino acids long. This CDR3 reads CASSTGQGRISYEQYF. The CDR3 coding sequence is TGTGCCAGCAGCACGGGACAGGGGAGGATCTCCTACGAGCAGTACTTC.

This rearrangement joins TRBV4-1 to TRBJ2-2; no definite D call. V dropped 1 base and J dropped 1 base, with 4 bases sitting between them. Germline V CDR1 and CDR2: MGHRA, YSYEKL. This CDR3 spans 14 amino acids. This CDR3 is CASSQVRNTGELFF. The CDR3 DNA follows: TGCGCCAGCAGCCAAGTCAGGAACACCGGGGAGCTGTTTTTT.

There are many counts of this clonotype. The V gene is TRBV11-2, the J gene TRBJ2-7; 9 bases line up with TRBD2. The V and J ends lost 4 bases and 2 bases, in that order; junction bases with no gene match: 6. The length of the CDR3 is 15 residues. Germline-derived CDR1 and CDR2 are SGHAT and FQNNGV. CDR3 bases: TGTGCCAGCAGCTCCGCGTTAGCGGGAGCCTACGAGCAGTACTTC. Its translation: CASSSALAGAYEQYF.

This clonotype showed up many times. The V call is TRBV7-9, the J call TRBJ2-3, with 13 bases lining up with TRBD2. V lost 5 bases to trimming and J lost 4 bases; unmatched junction nucleotides: 9. The CDR3 extends over 17 amino acids. The germline CDR1 and CDR2 sequences are SEHNR and FQNEAQ (reference sequence). CDR3 DNA: TGTGCCAGCAGCACAAACCGAGGACTAGCGGGAGCAGATACGCAGTATTTT. It encodes CASSTNRGLAGADTQYF.

The V gene is TRBV29-1, the J gene TRBJ2-5, with a tentative D call TRBD1 (5 bases). This CDR3 spans 12 amino acids. Trimming cost V 5 bases and J 5 bases, with 12 bases left between them. CDR1 and CDR2 (germline): SQVTM, ANQGSEA. CDR3 sequence (DNA): TGCAGCGTTCGGAAGGGGCTGGAGACCCAGTACTTC. It yields the protein CSVRKGLETQYF.

This clonotype came up a few times. The gene calls are TRBV15 and TRBJ2-5, with D tentatively TRBD1 (6 bases). The CDR3 length is 13 residues. The V and J ends lost 9 bases and 5 bases respectively, with 16 bases between them. CDR1 is LNHNV, CDR2 YYDKDF, per germline (reference sequence). The CDR3, as DNA: TGTGCCACGAGGGACATAACGTGGGAGACCCAGTACTTC. It is translated as CATRDITWETQYF.